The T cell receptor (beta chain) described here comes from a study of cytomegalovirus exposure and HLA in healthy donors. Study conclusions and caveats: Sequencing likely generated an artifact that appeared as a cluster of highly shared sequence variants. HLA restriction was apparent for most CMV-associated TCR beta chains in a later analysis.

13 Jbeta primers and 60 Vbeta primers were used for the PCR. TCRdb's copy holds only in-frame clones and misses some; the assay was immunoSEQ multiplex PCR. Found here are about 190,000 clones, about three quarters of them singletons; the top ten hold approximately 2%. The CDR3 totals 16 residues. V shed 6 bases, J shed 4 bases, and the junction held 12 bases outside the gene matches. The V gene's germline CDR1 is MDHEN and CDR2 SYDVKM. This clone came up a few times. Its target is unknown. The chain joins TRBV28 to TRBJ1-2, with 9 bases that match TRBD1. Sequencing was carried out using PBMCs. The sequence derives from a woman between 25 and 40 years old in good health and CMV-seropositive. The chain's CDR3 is CASRHTRDRVFYGYTF. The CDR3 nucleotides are TGTGCCAGCAGACACACCCGGGACAGGGTTTTCTATGGCTACACCTTC.